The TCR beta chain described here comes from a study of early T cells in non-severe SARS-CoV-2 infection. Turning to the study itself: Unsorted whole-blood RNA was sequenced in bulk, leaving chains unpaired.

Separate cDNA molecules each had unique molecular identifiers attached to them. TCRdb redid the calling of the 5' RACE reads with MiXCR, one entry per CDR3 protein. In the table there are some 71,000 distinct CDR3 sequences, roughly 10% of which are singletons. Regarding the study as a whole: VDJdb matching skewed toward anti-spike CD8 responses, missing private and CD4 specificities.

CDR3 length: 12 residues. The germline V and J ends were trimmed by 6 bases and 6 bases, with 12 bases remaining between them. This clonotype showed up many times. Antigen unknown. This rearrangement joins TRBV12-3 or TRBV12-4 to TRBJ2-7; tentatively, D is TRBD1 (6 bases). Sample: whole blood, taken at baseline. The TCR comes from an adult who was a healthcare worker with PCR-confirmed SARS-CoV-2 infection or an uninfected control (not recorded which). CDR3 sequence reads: CASSPWGREQYF. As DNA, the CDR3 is TGTGCCAGCAGCCCTTGGGGGCGCGAGCAGTACTTC.